The T cell receptor beta chain described here comes from a study of persistence of HIV-infected CD4 T cells. This was the immunoSEQ version 4 assay in survey mode. The protocol was immunoSEQ multiplex PCR, while the TCRdb copy is restricted to in-frame clones and leaves out a portion. Counted here are 20,000 to 25,000 clones, about 74% occurring once; the ten biggest clones make up about 1.8%. The CDR3 has 15 residues. Looked up from germline, CDR1 is GTSNPN and CDR2 is SVGIG (reference sequence). Germline trimming cut 2 bases from V and 6 bases from J; bases unmatched to any gene: 10. The stimulus was an HIV-1 Gag 15-mer peptide pool, about 1 ug/peptide/mL. Sorting of responding CD4+ T cells relied on upregulated CD40 ligand together with CD69. With respect to this clone: Antigen unknown.

This specimen was CD4+ T cells sorted from PBMCs after approximately 19-hour stimulation, taken from a patient who received antiretroviral therapy. V gene TRBV30 combines with J gene TRBJ1-1, with TRBD1 identical over 9 bases. The TCR comes from an adult man with HIV who was CMV-seropositive. The CDR3 here is CAWSPVDRGWAEAFF. The CDR3 DNA reads as TGTGCCTGGAGTCCGGTCGACAGGGGGTGGGCTGAAGCTTTCTTT.